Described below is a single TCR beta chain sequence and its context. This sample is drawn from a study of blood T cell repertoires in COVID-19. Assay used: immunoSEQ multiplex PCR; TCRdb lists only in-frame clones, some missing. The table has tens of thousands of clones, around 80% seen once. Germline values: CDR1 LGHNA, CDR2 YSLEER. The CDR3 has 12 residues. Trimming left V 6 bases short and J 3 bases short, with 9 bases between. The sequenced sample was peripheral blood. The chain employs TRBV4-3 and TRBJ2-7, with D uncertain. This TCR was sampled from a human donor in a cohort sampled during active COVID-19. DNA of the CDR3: TGCGCCAGCAGTCCAGCAGGCTACGAGCAGTACTTC. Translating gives CASSPAGYEQYF.